One and the same sample provided the 20 T cell receptor beta chains below, sequenced in a study of blood T cells in healthy people across ages. The second PCR ran about 6 to 12 cycles with a sample-barcoded 5' primer and J-beta primers. Using its own MiXCR run on the 5' RACE reads, TCRdb lists one record per CDR3 protein. The sample contains 1,500,000 or so distinct CDR3 sequences, around 59% of which appear only once. The specimen was blood. The receptors were sampled from a man younger than 35 in good health.

V and J are TRBV15 and TRBJ1-4; D uncertain. V was pared by 5 bases and J by 7 bases, with 11 bases between. This CDR3 is built from 13 residues. Germline CDR1 is LNHNV and CDR2 is YYDKDF (reference sequence). The CDR3 region is CATSGSGGEKLFF. The DNA for the CDR3 is TGTGCCACCAGCGGGTCCGGCGGTGAAAAACTGTTTTTT.

The genes are TRBV20-1 and TRBJ2-5; D is undetermined. The DNA end is a closer match to TRBJ2-7, so the J assignment may be wrong. Germline V lookup: CDR1 DFQATT, CDR2 SNEGSKA (reference sequence). The CDR3 spans 12 residues. The CDR3 region is CSASTNWYEQYF. In DNA, the CDR3 is TGCAGTGCTAGCACAAACTGGTACGAGCAGTACTTC.

The CDR3 is CATSDQGTEAFF. The CDR3 nucleotides read TGTGCCACCAGTGACCAGGGCACTGAAGCTTTCTTT. The V call is TRBV24-1, the J call TRBJ1-1; possible D gene TRBD1, 5 bases. Trimming pared 4 bases from V and 4 bases from J, leaving 6 bases between. The CDR3 length is 12 residues. The germline V gene encodes CDR1 KGHDR and CDR2 SFDVKD.

This clonotype was picked up one time. The chain employs TRBV4-1 and TRBJ2-7; D remains ambiguous. The end of the DNA fits TRBJ2-5 better, so the J call may be wrong. Looked up from germline, CDR1 is MGHRA and CDR2 is YSYEKL. The CDR3 is 15 residues long. The CDR3 sequence is CASSQVHPGTETQYF. As DNA, the CDR3 is TGCGCCAGCAGCCAAGTTCATCCCGGCACAGAGACCCAGTACTTC.

The chain is built from TRBV3-1 and TRBJ2-7; 7 positions agree with TRBD1. Trimming took 4 bases from V and 5 from J; bases not matched to a gene: 8. The germline V gene has CDR1 LGHDT and CDR2 YNNKEL (reference sequence). The CDR3 spans 14 residues. The CDR3 loop reads CASSLKGARDEQYF. CDR3 nucleotide sequence: TGTGCCAGCAGCCTCAAGGGGGCTAGAGACGAGCAGTACTTC.

V and J are TRBV6-5 and TRBJ2-4, with D perhaps TRBD1 (5 bases). V lost 2 bases to trimming and J lost 7 bases, with 12 bases between them. The length of the CDR3 is 14 residues. CDR1 and CDR2 (germline): MNHEY, SVGAGI. CDR3: CASSYGQWGNIQYF. As DNA, the CDR3 is TGTGCCAGCAGTTACGGGCAGTGGGGCAACATTCAGTACTTC.

The rearrangement links TRBV20-1 to TRBJ2-5; 7 nucleotides agree with TRBD2. The ends lost 4 bases at V and 1 base at J; junction bases unmatched: 6. This CDR3 spans 14 amino acids. CDR1 DFQATT and CDR2 SNEGSKA come from the germline V gene (reference sequence). CDR3 loop: CSATGLGIQETQYF. CDR3 in DNA: TGCAGTGCTACTGGACTAGGCATCCAAGAGACCCAGTACTTC.

The chain recombines TRBV4-1 with TRBJ2-2; D perhaps matches TRBD1 (5 bases). The CDR3 covers 19 residues. CDR1 and CDR2 (germline): MGHRA, YSYEKL. Trimming shortened V by 3 bases and J by 0 bases, and 20 bases separated the two germline ends. CDR3: CASSQPTFGADPNTGELFF. Written as DNA, the CDR3 is TGCGCCAGCAGCCAGCCTACTTTTGGGGCGGACCCGAACACCGGGGAGCTGTTTTTT.

A single count supports this clonotype. This chain links TRBV29-1 with TRBJ2-5; TRBD2 matches at 10 bases. Germline CDR1 SQVTM, CDR2 ANQGSEA. The J segment lost 7 bases and the V segment lost 4 bases, leaving 9 bases of the junction unmatched. There are 14 residues in the CDR3. The CDR3: CSVGRLAGPGTQYF. CDR3 DNA: TGCAGCGTTGGGCGACTAGCGGGCCCGGGGACCCAGTACTTC.

The rearrangement uses TRBV7-9 and TRBJ2-1; 10 bases fit TRBD2. This CDR3 has 16 residues. J gave up 4 bases and V 8 bases, and 11 bases lay outside the gene matches. Germline CDR1 and CDR2: SEHNR and FQNEAQ (reference sequence). The CDR3 spells CASSPPSGRGYNEQFF. The DNA of the CDR3 is TGTGCCAGCTCCCCACCGAGCGGGAGGGGATACAATGAGCAGTTCTTC.

The chain employs TRBV27 and TRBJ1-1, with D uncertain. The CDR3 is 14 residues long. V was pared by 3 bases and J by 6 bases, with 14 bases between. Germline lookup yields CDR1 MNHEY and CDR2 SMNVEV (reference sequence). CDR3 bases: TGTGCCAGCAGTTTTGGCAGCCCCGTGGCTGAAGCTTTCTTT. It encodes CASSFGSPVAEAFF.

This sequence joins TRBV29-1 and TRBJ1-2; 7 bases agree with TRBD1. Germline lookup yields CDR1 SQVTM and CDR2 ANQGSEA. V trimming: 3 bases; J trimming: 6 bases; junction bases outside the gene matches: 4. The CDR3 is 12 amino acids. CDR3 nucleotides: TGCAGCGTTGACTTGACAGGGAATGGCTACACCTTC. Amino acid sequence: CSVDLTGNGYTF.

The chain links TRBV6-1 to TRBJ2-1, with D unclear. V shed 10 bases and J shed 5 bases, with 18 bases lying between them. Germline CDR1 and CDR2: MNHNS and SASEGT. This CDR3 spans 14 amino acids. The CDR3 nucleotides are TGTGCCAACAGCGCCCTCCGCGAGCACAATGAGCAGTTCTTC. This translates into CANSALREHNEQFF.

The chain links TRBV27 to TRBJ1-5, with TRBD1 as a possible D gene (5 bases). Per germline, CDR1 MNHEY and CDR2 SMNVEV (reference sequence). Trimming stripped 5 bases from V and 0 bases from J, with 11 bases between. This CDR3 contains 15 residues. Here the CDR3 reads CASSPQGYSNQPQHF. DNA for the CDR3: TGTGCCAGCAGTCCTCAGGGATATAGCAATCAGCCCCAGCATTTT.

Worth noting for this clonotype: One end of the junction varies from germline; a read error may be responsible. This CDR3 is CASRLAGQGNCGYTF. The DNA of the CDR3 is TGTGCCAGCAGACTCGCCGGACAGGGAAACTGTGGCTACACCTTC. The chain couples TRBV6-2 or TRBV6-3 to TRBJ1-2, with 8 bases identical to TRBD1. This CDR3 contains 15 residues. CDR1 and CDR2 (germline): MNHEY, SVGEGT.

V and J are TRBV7-8 and TRBJ1-6, with D possibly being TRBD1 (5 bases). CDR3 length: 17 residues. Deletions cut 0 bases from V and 8 bases from J, with 17 bases between. The germline V gene has CDR1 SGHVS and CDR2 FQNEAQ. This CDR3 is CASSLAGDGAPHSPLHF. In nucleotides, the CDR3 is TGTGCCAGCAGCTTAGCGGGGGATGGGGCGCCACATTCACCCCTCCACTTT.

The chain recombines TRBV12-3 or TRBV12-4 with TRBJ2-5, with 8 bases identical to TRBD1. TRBJ2-7 matches the DNA end more closely, so the J call is doubtful. The CDR3 runs 15 residues. The CDR3 sequence: CASSRQGTVRSEQYF. The CDR3 DNA is TGTGCCAGCAGTCGACAGGGGACGGTCCGTAGCGAGCAGTACTTC.

This rearrangement joins TRBV5-6 to TRBJ2-3; 7 bases match TRBD1. CDR1 and CDR2 (germline): SGHDT, YYEEEE. The V and J ends lost 1 base and 6 bases, in that order; junction bases with no gene match: 11. CDR3 length: 16 amino acids. CDR3 nucleotide sequence: TGTGCCAGCAGCTTGAGGGGGCATCCGGTTGGGGATACGCAGTATTTT. Protein sequence: CASSLRGHPVGDTQYF.

This clonotype was observed a handful of times. The genes are TRBV5-1 and TRBJ2-1, with D possibly matching TRBD1 (6 bases). There are 17 residues in the CDR3. Trimming stripped 5 bases from V and 6 bases from J, with 24 bases between. The germline gives CDR1 SGHRS, CDR2 YFSETQ. The CDR3 here is CASRSSGEAAESNEQFF. CDR3 DNA: TGCGCCAGCAGGAGTTCAGGGGAAGCGGCTGAATCCAATGAGCAGTTCTTC.

This clonotype was seen only a few times. V gene TRBV5-6 combines with J gene TRBJ1-1, with 9 nucleotides matching TRBD1. Germline assignment: CDR1 SGHDT and CDR2 YYEEEE. CDR3 length: 14 residues. After removal of 5 bases from V and 3 bases from J, the junction contained 5 bases not matched to a gene. The DNA of the CDR3 is TGTGCCAGCAGATACCGGGACAGGGACACTGAAGCTTTCTTT. Encoded protein: CASRYRDRDTEAFF.